This TCR beta chain was retrieved from a study of vaccination effects on CD4 cells after COVID-19. At the level of the study: In the ViraFEST assay, antigen-specific CD4+ clonotypes were identified by expansion after peptide-pool stimulation.

Study conclusions and caveats: Few convalescent patients and no early post-infection timepoints were included in the study.

Deletions cut 3 bases from V and 7 bases from J, with 15 bases between. CDR3 length equals 14 residues. CDR1 DFQATT and CDR2 SNEGSKA come from the germline V gene (reference sequence). Cultured cells yielded isolated CD4+ T cells after less than 11 days. Participants were vaccinated with two doses of either the BNT162b2 or mRNA-1273 vaccine. Half-medium replacement with IL-2 medium occurred on days 3 and 7. Data came from immunoSEQ multiplex PCR; TCRdb stores just in-frame clones and leaves some out. The profile shows approximately 29,000 clones, 70% to 75% of them singletons. Concerning this clone itself: No antigen is known for it.

The sample consisted of CD4+ T cells from PBMCs cultured without peptide, taken after COVID-19 vaccination. The chain employs TRBV20-1 and TRBJ1-4; D is possibly TRBD1 (6 bases). This clonotype originated in a human donor who received a COVID-19 vaccine. This CDR3 reads CSASLGGLGEKLFF. The CDR3 coding sequence is TGCAGTGCTAGTTTGGGGGGCTTAGGTGAAAAACTGTTTTTT.